This TCR beta chain comes out of a study of blood T cells in healthy people across ages. Germline-derived CDR1 and CDR2 are DFQATT and SNEGSKA (reference sequence). Trimming took 0 bases from V and 3 from J; bases not matched to a gene: 1. CDR3 size: 13 residues. The extraction recovered at least 5.5 micrograms of total RNA per sample. Alongside a J-beta primer mix, a sample-barcoded 5' primer served in a second PCR lasting about 6 to 12 cycles. TCRdb re-derived calls from the 5' RACE reads in MiXCR, one entry per CDR3 protein. The sample gives about 720,000 distinct CDR3 sequences, 20% to 25% of which show up once; 22% is in the top ten. This clonotype occurred many times.

The TCR comes from a man aged 70-80 years in good health. Sequencing was done on a sample of blood. The chain uses TRBV20-1 and TRBJ1-1; 7 bases match TRBD1. CDR3 sequence: CSARETGDTEAFF. The CDR3 nucleotides read TGCAGTGCTAGAGAAACAGGGGACACTGAAGCTTTCTTT.